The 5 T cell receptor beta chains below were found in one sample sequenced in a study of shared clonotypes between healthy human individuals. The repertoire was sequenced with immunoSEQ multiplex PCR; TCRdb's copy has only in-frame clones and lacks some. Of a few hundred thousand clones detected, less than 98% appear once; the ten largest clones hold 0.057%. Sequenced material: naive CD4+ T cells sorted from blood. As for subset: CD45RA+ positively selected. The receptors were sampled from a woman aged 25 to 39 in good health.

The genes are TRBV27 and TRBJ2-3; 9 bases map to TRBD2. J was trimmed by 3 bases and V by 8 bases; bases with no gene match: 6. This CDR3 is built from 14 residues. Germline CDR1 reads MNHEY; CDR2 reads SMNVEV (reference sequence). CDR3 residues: CASGSGSLTDTQYF. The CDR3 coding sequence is TGTGCCAGCGGTAGCGGGAGCTTAACAGATACGCAGTATTTT.

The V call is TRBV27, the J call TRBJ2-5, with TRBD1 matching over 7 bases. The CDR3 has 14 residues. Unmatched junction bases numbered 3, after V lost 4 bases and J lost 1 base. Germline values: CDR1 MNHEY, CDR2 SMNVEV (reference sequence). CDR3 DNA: TGTGCCAGCAGTTCCTGGACAGGCCAAGAGACCCAGTACTTC. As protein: CASSSWTGQETQYF.

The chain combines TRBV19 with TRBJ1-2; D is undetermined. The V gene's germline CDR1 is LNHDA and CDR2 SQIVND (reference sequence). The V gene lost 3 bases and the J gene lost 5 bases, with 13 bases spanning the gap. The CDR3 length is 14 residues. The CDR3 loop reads CASSIIPPSYGYTF. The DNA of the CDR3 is TGTGCCAGTAGTATTATTCCGCCAAGTTATGGCTACACCTTC. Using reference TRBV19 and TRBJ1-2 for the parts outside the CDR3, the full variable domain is DGGITQSPKYLFRKEGQNVTLSCEQNLNHDAMYWYRQDPGQGLRLIYYSQIVNDFQKGDIAEGYSVSREKKESFPLTVTSAQKNPTAFYLCASSIIPPSYGYTFGSGTRLTVV.

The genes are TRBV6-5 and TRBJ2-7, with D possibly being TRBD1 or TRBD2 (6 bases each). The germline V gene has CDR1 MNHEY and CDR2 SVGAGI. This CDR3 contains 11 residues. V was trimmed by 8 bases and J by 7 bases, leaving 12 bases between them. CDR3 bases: TGTGCCAGCGTACAGGGAGGAGAGCAGTACTTC. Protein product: CASVQGGEQYF.

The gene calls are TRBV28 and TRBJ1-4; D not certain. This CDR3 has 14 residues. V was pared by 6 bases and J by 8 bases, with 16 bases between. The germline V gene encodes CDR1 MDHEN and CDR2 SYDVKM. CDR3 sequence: CASRPLPRTEKLFF. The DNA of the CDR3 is TGTGCCAGCAGACCCTTGCCGAGAACCGAAAAACTGTTTTTT.